This T cell receptor beta chain was recovered during a study of identical twins. The germline V gene encodes CDR1 LGHDT and CDR2 YNNKEL (reference sequence). V lost 0 bases to trimming and J lost 6 bases, with 14 bases between them. CDR3 length: 15 residues. There are a few counts of this clonotype. TCRdb reprocessed the 5' RACE reads via MiXCR and lists one record per CDR3 protein. In the table there are approximately 500,000 distinct CDR3 sequences, roughly 15% of which are singletons. A further study also used this sample, focusing on yellow fever vaccine responses in identical twins.

The chain recombines TRBV3-1 with TRBJ1-2, with D perhaps matching TRBD1 (5 bases). This receptor was obtained from a woman under 30 in good health. Material for sequencing was CD4+ T cells sorted from blood. The CDR3 DNA is TGTGCCAGCAGCCAAGATCGGGGGGGTACTCATGGCTACACCTTC. It yields the protein CASSQDRGGTHGYTF.